This T cell receptor (beta chain) was observed in a study of vaccination effects on CD4 cells after COVID-19. Study summary: Sampling occurred a median 72 days post second dose, range 14 to 241.

Trimming removed 4 bases at V and 2 bases at J, with 5 bases between. Germline assignment: CDR1 LGHDT and CDR2 YNNKEL (reference sequence). This CDR3 has 12 residues. To note about this clone: Antigen specificity is unknown.

Ahead of sequencing, the ViraFEST assay grew antigen-specific CD4+ T cells using viral peptide pools. Subsequent to roughly 9 days of culture, CD4+ T cells were isolated. Everyone in the study got two shots of either the BNT162b2 or mRNA-1273 vaccine. Vaccine recipients, nucleocapsid antibody negative, had no prior SARS-CoV-2 infection. TCRdb's table, derived via immunoSEQ multiplex PCR, lists solely in-frame clones and lacks some. The data contain about 59,000 clones, roughly 78% of them singletons. The genes are TRBV3-1 (or the pseudogene TRBV3-2) and TRBJ1-2; D call uncertain. The sequenced sample was CD4+ T cells from PBMCs cultured with HCoV-OC43 spike peptides, obtained after COVID-19 vaccination. Subset defined: HCoV-OC43 spike overlapping peptide pool stimulation. The source is a human donor who received a COVID-19 vaccine. This CDR3 reads CASSRGNYGYTF. The CDR3 region has the DNA TGTGCCAGCAGCCGCGGGAACTATGGCTACACCTTC.